A selection of T cell receptor beta chains follows, all from one sample in a study of cytomegalovirus exposure and HLA in healthy donors. Method: immunoSEQ multiplex PCR; TCRdb's copy keeps in-frame clones and lacks some. This table has 150,000 to 200,000 clones, around 84% appearing once. The material sequenced was PBMCs. Receptors were obtained from a man in his late teens or twenties in good health and CMV-seronegative. The CDR3 runs from the conserved cysteine through the conserved F or W. A D gene is named only where the DNA matches it firmly. Part of the rows lack a size; the others show once, few, many or a class for expanded clones.

d_gene | abundance | j_gene | v_gene | CDR3aa | CDR3nt
TRBD2 | - | TRBJ2-5 | TRBV19 | CASSGLAGVRETQYF | TGTGCCAGTAGTGGGCTAGCGGGAGTGCGGGAGACCCAGTACTTC
TRBD2 | - | TRBJ2-1 | TRBV7-8 | CASSLYSGANEQFF | TGTGCCAGCAGCTTATATAGCGGGGCGAATGAGCAGTTCTTC
TRBD1 | - | TRBJ2-1 | TRBV2 | CASSEEGQPSWGEQFF | TGTGCCAGCAGTGAAGAGGGACAGCCCTCTTGGGGTGAGCAGTTCTTC
- | - | TRBJ2-7 | TRBV6-6 | CASSESPDSYEQYF | TGTGCCAGCAGTGAGAGTCCCGACTCCTACGAGCAGTACTTC
TRBD1 | - | TRBJ2-2 | TRBV25-1 | CASSELQGAYTGELFF | TGTGCCAGCAGTGAATTACAGGGGGCGTACACCGGGGAGCTGTTTTTT
TRBD1 | - | TRBJ1-4 | TRBV29-1 | CSVGDRGNEKLFF | TGCAGCGTTGGGGACAGGGGGAATGAAAAACTGTTTTTT
TRBD2 | - | TRBJ2-3 | TRBV7-2 | CASSLVGLAGGDTQYF | TGTGCCAGCAGCTTAGTGGGTCTAGCGGGGGGAGATACGCAGTATTTT
- | - | TRBJ2-1 | TRBV7-2 | CASSTGTRADEQFF | TGTGCCAGCAGCACCGGGACAAGGGCGGATGAGCAGTTCTTC
TRBD1 | - | TRBJ2-3 | TRBV2 | CASSGRGRTDTQYF | TGTGCCAGCAGTGGCAGGGGGCGTACAGATACGCAGTATTTT
TRBD1 | - | TRBJ2-7 | TRBV29-1 | CSTRDSPNEQYF | TGCAGCACTCGGGACAGCCCCAACGAGCAGTACTTC
TRBD1 | - | TRBJ1-5 | TRBV2 | CASTLDRGGNQPQHF | TGTGCCAGCACCTTAGACAGGGGCGGCAATCAGCCCCAGCATTTT
TRBD1 | - | TRBJ1-3 | TRBV7-9 | CASRRDSSGNTIYF | TGTGCCAGCAGAAGGGACAGCTCTGGAAACACCATATATTTT
TRBD1 | - | TRBJ2-7 | TRBV6-5 | CASSPDRGSYEQYF | TGTGCCAGCAGTCCCGACAGGGGTAGCTACGAGCAGTACTTC
- | - | TRBJ1-2 | TRBV28 | CASSFVQGIYGYTF | TGTGCCAGCAGTTTTGTCCAGGGTATCTATGGCTACACCTTC
- | - | TRBJ2-7 | TRBV6-5 | CASSYQGSQQYF | TGTGCCAGCAGTTACCAGGGGTCCCAGCAGTACTTC
TRBD2 | - | TRBJ2-5 | TRBV28 | CAGSLGLAGSGTQYF | TGTGCCGGCAGTTTAGGGCTAGCGGGAAGTGGGACCCAGTACTTC
- | - | TRBJ1-1 | TRBV5-1 | CASSLGRVNTEAFF | TGCGCCAGCAGCTTGGGGCGGGTGAACACTGAAGCTTTCTTT
TRBD1 | - | TRBJ2-7 | TRBV27 | CASSRTGNSYEQYF | TGTGCCAGCAGCCGGACAGGGAATTCCTACGAGCAGTACTTC
- | - | TRBJ1-1 | TRBV6-1 | CASTPSLGGATEAFF | TGTGCCAGCACCCCTTCGTTGGGGGGGGCCACTGAAGCTTTCTTT
TRBD2 | - | TRBJ2-7 | TRBV7-9 | CASSSSGGYPAAEQYF | TGTGCCAGCAGCTCATCGGGGGGGTATCCTGCAGCCGAGCAGTACTTC
- | - | TRBJ1-1 | TRBV6-5 | CASSYAGATEAFF | TGTGCCAGCAGTTACGCGGGAGCCACTGAAGCTTTCTTT
TRBD2 | - | TRBJ2-5 | TRBV5-4 | CASSQPGLAGGTYQETQYF | TGTGCCAGCAGCCAGCCGGGACTAGCGGGGGGGACGTACCAAGAGACCCAGTACTTC
- | - | TRBJ2-7 | TRBV2 | CASSEGGGGYEQYF | TGTGCCAGCAGTGAAGGGGGCGGAGGGTACGAGCAGTACTTC
TRBD2 | once | TRBJ2-7 | TRBV6-5 | CASRSGTSGKYEQYF | TGTGCCAGCAGGAGCGGGACTAGCGGGAAGTACGAGCAGTACTTC
TRBD1 | - | TRBJ1-2 | TRBV30 | CAWRDRGGYGYTF | TGTGCCTGGAGAGACAGGGGTGGCTATGGCTACACCTTC
TRBD1 | few | TRBJ2-1 | TRBV28 | CASGTGIVNEQFF | TGTGCCAGCGGGACAGGTATCGTCAATGAGCAGTTCTTC
TRBD2 | - | TRBJ2-7 | TRBV27 | CVSSRTSPRRGGEKEQYF | TGTGTCAGCAGCCGCACCTCGCCTAGGCGGGGGGGCGAGAAGGAGCAGTACTTC
- | - | TRBJ1-5 | TRBV6-4 | CASSRGFDQPQHF | TGTGCCAGCAGTAGGGGGTTTGATCAGCCCCAGCATTTT
- | - | TRBJ1-2 | TRBV11-2 | CASSLDLTGVNYGYTF | TGTGCCAGCAGCTTAGATCTAACAGGAGTTAACTATGGCTACACCTTC
TRBD1 | - | TRBJ2-7 | TRBV13 | CASSRGGTGPYEQYF | TGTGCCAGCAGCCGGGGAGGGACAGGGCCCTACGAGCAGTACTTC
TRBD1 | few | TRBJ2-7 | TRBV4-3 | CASSQEGAGTGVGEQYF | TGCGCCAGCAGCCAAGAGGGGGCAGGGACAGGGGTCGGTGAGCAGTACTTC
- | - | TRBJ2-5 | TRBV27 | CASSFLEGTQYF | TGTGCCAGCAGTTTTCTCGAGGGGACCCAGTACTTC
- | - | TRBJ2-1 | TRBV6-5 | CASSPQSNYNEQFF | TGTGCCAGCAGCCCCCAATCCAACTACAATGAGCAGTTCTTC
- | - | TRBJ2-1 | TRBV7-3 | CASSSPAGSAYNEQFF | TGTGCCAGCAGCTCCCCAGCGGGTAGTGCCTACAATGAGCAGTTCTTC
TRBD1 | - | TRBJ2-2 | TRBV7-2 | CASSQDREYGELFF | TGTGCCAGCAGCCAAGACAGGGAGTATGGGGAGCTGTTTTTT
TRBD1 | - | TRBJ1-2 | TRBV7-9 | CASSLTGQVLVGYTF | TGTGCCAGCAGCTTAACTGGACAGGTGCTGGTTGGCTACACCTTC
TRBD1 | - | TRBJ2-7 | TRBV5-6 | CASIQAGTGPLDEQYF | TGTGCCAGCATCCAGGCGGGGACAGGTCCTCTCGACGAGCAGTACTTC
TRBD1 | few | TRBJ2-7 | TRBV29-1 | CSVTGTGDEQYF | TGCAGCGTAACCGGGACAGGTGACGAGCAGTACTTC
- | - | TRBJ2-3 | TRBV27 | CASSPGSGSTDTQYF | TGTGCCAGCAGTCCTGGAAGCGGCAGCACAGATACGCAGTATTTT
- | - | TRBJ2-6 | TRBV12-5 | CASGSSGANVLTF | TGTGCTAGCGGGAGCTCTGGGGCCAACGTCCTGACTTTC
TRBD1 | - | TRBJ1-2 | TRBV5-4 | CASSISQGASGYTF | TGTGCCAGCAGCATTAGCCAGGGGGCGTCAGGCTACACCTTC
- | - | TRBJ2-1 | TRBV30 | CAWKRQGYNEQFF | TGTGCCTGGAAAAGGCAGGGGTACAATGAGCAGTTCTTC
TRBD2 | once | TRBJ2-2 | TRBV13 | CASSLGLAGGSGELFF | TGTGCCAGCAGCCTTGGACTAGCGGGAGGTAGCGGGGAGCTGTTTTTT
TRBD1 | - | TRBJ1-4 | TRBV7-2 | CASEGGGNEKLFF | TGTGCCAGCGAAGGGGGCGGGAATGAAAAACTGTTTTTT
- | - | TRBJ2-3 | TRBV6-5 | CASSLTPDTQYF | TGTGCCAGCAGTTTGACACCGGATACGCAGTATTTT
TRBD2 | - | TRBJ2-6 | TRBV27 | CASQRGVSGANVLTF | TGTGCCAGCCAGCGGGGGGTCTCTGGGGCCAACGTCCTGACTTTC
TRBD1 | once | TRBJ2-7 | TRBV29-1 | CSVLWDRGFYEQYF | TGCAGCGTGCTGTGGGACAGGGGATTTTACGAGCAGTACTTC
TRBD1 | once | TRBJ2-3 | TRBV5-5 | CASRHDRGGTDTQYF | TGTGCCAGCAGACACGACAGGGGTGGGACGGATACGCAGTATTTT